This T cell receptor (beta chain) appears in the sequencing data of a study of T cell repertoires in ileal Crohn's disease (dated by TCRdb to between 2018 and 2021). For context, the study as a whole: At the time of surgery, roughly 40% of patients were active smokers, and the median duration of disease was roughly 8.3 years. Surgery was performed for a complication in all patients, with stricturing disease in roughly 60% and penetrating disease in roughly 39%. About half of the patients received postoperative therapy: about a dozen received thiopurines and 15 to 20 received anti-TNF agents. M6 samples consisted of neoterminal ileum biopsies collected during postoperative colonoscopy. TCR repertoire analysis was performed in a few dozen Crohn's disease patients drawn from a prospective multicentre cohort. The study ran alongside a multicentre cohort designed to identify predictors of early endoscopic recurrence after ileocolonic resection. A Rutgeerts score above i0 was used to define endoscopic postoperative recurrence. A total of roughly 170 mucosal samples from approximately 60 patients were sequenced, collected from several sites on the surgical specimen and at postoperative endoscopy. The investigation overall reported the following: Endoscopic recurrence was linked to a higher percentage of high-frequency clones at surgery, and recurrence occurred in every patient whose clonality exceeded 26.8% (18/57). Sorted CD8 T cells carried more high-frequency clones than CD4 T cells, suggesting mucosal expansions were mainly CD8. Only a subgroup of patients, of unstated size, had mucosal CD4 and CD8 T cells sorted and sequenced. The timing of postoperative endoscopy varied within the first year after surgery, and the median delay was around 6.9 months. A significantly higher proportion of clonal expansions was observed in active smokers at surgery than in non-smokers (25.9% vs 17.9%, p=0.02).

The time point tag for this specimen amounts to: neoterminal ileum biopsy at postoperative endoscopy, about 6 months after surgery. Adults with ileal or ileocolonic Crohn's disease for whom ileocolonic resection was indicated were considered eligible. Whole ileal mucosal biopsies were stored frozen at -80°C before DNA extraction. A TRizol-based method was used to extract genomic DNA from the frozen whole biopsies, and the DNA was quantified with a NanoDrop 2000 spectrophotometer. Around 550 nanograms of biopsy DNA per sample were submitted for commercial TCRB immunosequencing. Adaptive Biotechnology amplified the CDR3 regions from genomic DNA with a two-step multiplex PCR designed to control amplification bias. In the first PCR, primers covered every V and J gene segment, and in the second PCR, barcodes and Illumina adapters were added. CDR3 libraries were sequenced on an Illumina instrument. Per the original workflow: The analysis used both the pipelines supplied by the vendor and custom analysis of the raw data in R/Bioconductor with R version 3.3.0. Clonality, ranging from 0 to 1, was calculated as the inverse of the normalised Shannon entropy of all productive clones. High-frequency clones were defined as the repertoire share of the top 100 clones, retaining only clones passing a 95% confidence test. Overlap between samples was measured with the Morisita-Horn index, while repertoire diversity was measured with the Simpson index. TCRdb stores this immuneACCESS table with in-frame sequences only. Part of the clones is absent; in the studies checked, under half of the shortfall reflects unresolved V genes, and no reason is known for the rest. V and J calls and clone size follow that table, whereas D and trimming were derived from the DNA. For this sample the table gives 55,000 to 65,000 clones, of which roughly 91% were detected only once. The biggest ten clones account for over 2% of the sample.

On this clone itself: The antigen this receptor binds is unknown. Base-call qualities are not available, and no considerably larger clone is one nucleotide away.

V and J are truncated by 2 bases and 1 base respectively, leaving an intervening sequence of 14 bases. CDR1 and CDR2 are read off the germline V gene as SGHTA and FQGTGA. The CDR3, cysteine through phenylalanine, is 16 amino acids long. Just CDR3 DNA is preserved here, 48 bases in frame from base 1. The rearrangement combines TRBV7-3 with TRBJ1-1, with the D gene call left open. Sequencing used ileal tissue. This clonotype was obtained from an adult with Crohn's disease. The CDR3 protein: CASSLVPGFPNTEAFF. The nucleotide sequence is given as TGTGCCAGCAGCTTAGTGCCGGGGTTCCCGAACACTGAAGCTTTCTTT.